This entry features one TCR beta chain sequence. Its antigen is not identified. Expressed TCRB transcripts were sequenced after all isolated RNA was converted to cDNA. Produced via immunoSEQ multiplex PCR; TCRdb's table is partial and in-frame only. The sample has 150,000 or so clones, roughly 60% seen once. The data originate from a study of beta chain features in type 1 diabetes. The CDR3 sequence is 15 residues long. The V end lost 3 bases, the J end lost 7 bases, and 16 bases lay between the germline ends. In germline, CDR1 is SGHTA, CDR2 FQGNSA. Overall study findings and caveats: Among all four CD4+ subsets, Type 1 diabetes patients had TCRB CDR3s that were moderately but significantly shorter.

The genes are TRBV7-2 and TRBJ1-5; D might be TRBD1 (6 bases). This TCR derives from a man between 25 and 39 years old with type 1 diabetes. Sequencing input: naive CD4+ T cells from blood. The DNA for the CDR3 is TGTGCCAGCAGCTTCCGGACAGCTGTAGGGCAGCCCCAGCATTTT. Amino acids: CASSFRTAVGQPQHF.